The TCR beta chain under discussion was sequenced for a study of T cell therapy after organ transplantation. The overall study: CMV-specific T cells, median 1.92 x 10^8, were given as 2 to 6 intravenous infusions.

Trimming pared 0 bases from V and 0 bases from J, leaving 6 bases between. The CDR3 sequence is 16 residues long. Per the germline V gene, CDR1 is LGHNA and CDR2 is YSLEER. This clone was found once. Its antigen is not known. Assay used: immunoSEQ multiplex PCR; TCRdb lists only in-frame clones, some missing. The sample holds approximately 52,000 clones; about 94% are singletons and the top ten take 2.5% to 3.5%. The sequencing used CD8+ T cells from blood, collected before autologous CMV-specific T cell therapy. The gene calls are TRBV4-3 and TRBJ1-6; D gene unclear. The source is a human patient who had received a solid organ transplant and had CMV disease. CDR3 sequence (DNA): TGCGCCAGCAGCCAAGAACTCAGCTCCTATAATTCACCCCTCCACTTT. It yields the protein CASSQELSSYNSPLHF.